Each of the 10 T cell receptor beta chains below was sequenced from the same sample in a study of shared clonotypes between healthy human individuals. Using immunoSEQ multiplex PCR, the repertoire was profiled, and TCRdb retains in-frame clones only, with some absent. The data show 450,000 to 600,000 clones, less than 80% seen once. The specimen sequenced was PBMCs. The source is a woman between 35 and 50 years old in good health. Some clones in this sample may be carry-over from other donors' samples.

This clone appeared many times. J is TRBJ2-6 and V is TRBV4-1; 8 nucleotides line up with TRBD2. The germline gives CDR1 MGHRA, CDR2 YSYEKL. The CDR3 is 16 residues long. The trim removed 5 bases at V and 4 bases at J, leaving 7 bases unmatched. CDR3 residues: CASSGGLAFGANVLTF. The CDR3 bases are TGCGCCAGCAGCGGAGGACTAGCATTCGGGGCCAACGTCCTGACTTTC.

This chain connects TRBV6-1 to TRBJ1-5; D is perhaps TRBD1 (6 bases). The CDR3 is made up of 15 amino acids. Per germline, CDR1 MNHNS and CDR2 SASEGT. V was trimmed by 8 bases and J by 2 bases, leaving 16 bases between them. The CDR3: CASDIQAGGNQPQHF. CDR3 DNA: TGTGCCAGCGACATACAAGCAGGGGGCAATCAGCCCCAGCATTTT.

The CDR3 sequence: CASSLESSYNEQFF. The CDR3 DNA sequence: TGTGCCAGCTCACTCGAGAGCTCCTACAATGAGCAGTTCTTC. The rearrangement joins TRBV18 to TRBJ2-1; D not certain. CDR1 is KGHSH, CDR2 LQKENI, per germline. Trimming pared 4 bases from V and 0 bases from J, leaving 7 bases between. The CDR3 has 14 residues.

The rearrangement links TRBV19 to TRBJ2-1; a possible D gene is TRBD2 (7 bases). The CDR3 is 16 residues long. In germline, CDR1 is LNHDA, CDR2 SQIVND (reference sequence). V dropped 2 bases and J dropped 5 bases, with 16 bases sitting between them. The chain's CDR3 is CASSIWGLAVNNEQFF. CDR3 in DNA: TGTGCCAGTAGTATATGGGGGCTAGCGGTTAACAATGAGCAGTTCTTC.

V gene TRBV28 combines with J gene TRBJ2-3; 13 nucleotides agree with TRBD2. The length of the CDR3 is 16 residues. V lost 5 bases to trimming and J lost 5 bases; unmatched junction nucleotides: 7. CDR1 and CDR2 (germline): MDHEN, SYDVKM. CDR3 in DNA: TGTGCCAGCAGTGAAACTAGCGGGAGGGCTATAGATACGCAGTATTTT. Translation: CASSETSGRAIDTQYF. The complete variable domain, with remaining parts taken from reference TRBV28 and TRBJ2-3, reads DVKVTQSSRYLVKRTGEKVFLECVQDMDHENMFWYRQDPGLGLRLIYFSYDVKMKEKGDIPEGYSVSREKKERFSLILESASTNQTSMYLCASSETSGRAIDTQYFGPGTRLTVL.

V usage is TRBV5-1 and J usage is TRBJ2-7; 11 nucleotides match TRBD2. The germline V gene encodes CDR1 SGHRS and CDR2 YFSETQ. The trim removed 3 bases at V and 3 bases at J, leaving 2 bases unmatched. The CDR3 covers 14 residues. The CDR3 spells CASSWGTSGYEQYF. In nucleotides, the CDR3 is TGCGCCAGCAGCTGGGGGACTAGCGGCTACGAGCAGTACTTC.

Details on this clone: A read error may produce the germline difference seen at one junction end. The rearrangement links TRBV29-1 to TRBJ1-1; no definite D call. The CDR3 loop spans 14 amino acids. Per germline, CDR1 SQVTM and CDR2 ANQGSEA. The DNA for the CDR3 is TGCAGCGTTGTCCTAACCCGGGGTAGGATTGAAGCCTTCTTT. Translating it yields CSVVLTRGRIEAFF.

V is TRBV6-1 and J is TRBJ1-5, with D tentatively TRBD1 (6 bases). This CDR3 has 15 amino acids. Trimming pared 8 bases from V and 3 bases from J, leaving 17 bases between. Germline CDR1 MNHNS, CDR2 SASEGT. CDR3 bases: TGTGCCAGCGGAGGGTACAGGGAGTCCAATCAGCCCCAGCATTTT. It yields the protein CASGGYRESNQPQHF.

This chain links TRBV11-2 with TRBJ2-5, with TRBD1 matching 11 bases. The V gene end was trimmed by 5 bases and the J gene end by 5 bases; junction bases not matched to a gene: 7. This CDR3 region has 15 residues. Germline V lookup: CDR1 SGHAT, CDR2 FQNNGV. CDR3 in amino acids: CASSTRDRGRETQYF. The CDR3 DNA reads TGTGCCAGCAGCACCCGGGACAGGGGGAGGGAGACCCAGTACTTC.

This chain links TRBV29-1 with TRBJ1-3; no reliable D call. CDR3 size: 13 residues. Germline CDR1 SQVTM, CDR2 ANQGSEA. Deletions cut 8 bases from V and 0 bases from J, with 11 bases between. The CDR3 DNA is TGCAGCTACCAGTCCTCCTCTGGAAACACCATATATTTT. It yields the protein CSYQSSSGNTIYF.